The entry below gives a single TCR beta chain sequence along with its context. Antigen: not known. This sample is drawn from a study of Ad26.COV2.S vaccination and SARS-CoV-2 variants. The assay was immunoSEQ multiplex PCR, and TCRdb's table has in-frame clones only and misses some. The table shows some 420,000 clones, with roughly 90% occurring only once. Findings and limits, study-wide: Across vaccine and placebo recipients, the breadth of non-spike TCRs was similar.

Described treatment: around 19 received Ad26.COV2.S at low or high dose, single or two shots; 5 received placebo; per-sample allocation not given. The samples date from day 63 after the first vaccine or placebo injection. The receptor was derived from a person between 18 and 60 years old who received the Ad26.COV2.S COVID-19 vaccine or a placebo. The sample consisted of peripheral blood, taken in a trial of Ad26.COV2.S vaccine versus placebo.

The CDR3 region is CASSSQDHRGQYF. The CDR3 coding sequence is TGTGCCAGCAGTTCCCAAGATCACAGGGGGCAGTACTTC. This sequence joins TRBV27 and TRBJ2-7, with 7 nucleotides matching TRBD1. The CDR3 runs to 13 residues. Germline V lookup: CDR1 MNHEY, CDR2 SMNVEV (reference sequence). The J segment lost 9 bases and the V segment lost 4 bases, leaving 9 bases of the junction unmatched.